These 16 T cell receptor beta chains originate from one sample sequenced in a study of post-analysis software for immune sequencing data. Whole-study results and caveats: The study found TRBV5-6, TRBV5-1 and TRBV20-1 among five TRBV segments more frequent in patients than controls.

TCR beta libraries were prepared from cDNA with unique molecular identifiers. TCRdb used MiXCR to reprocess the PCR reads, holding one entry per CDR3 protein. The data show 800,000 to 950,000 distinct CDR3 sequences, roughly 50% seen once. Their antigens are not known. The sequenced sample consisted of blood. The receptors here all came from a girl aged 10-17 years with multiple sclerosis.

This sequence joins TRBV5-1 and TRBJ2-1; D call uncertain. The CDR3 totals 15 residues. Trimming removed 0 bases from V and 4 bases from J, with 11 bases in between. The germline V gene encodes CDR1 SGHRS and CDR2 YFSETQ. CDR3: CASSLDGNLYNEQFF. The CDR3 nucleotides are TGCGCCAGCAGCTTGGACGGAAACCTTTACAATGAGCAGTTCTTC.

This CDR3 is CSVAMAGGYEQYF. CDR3 nucleotides: TGCAGCGTTGCAATGGCGGGAGGGTACGAGCAGTACTTC. The chain is built from TRBV29-1 and TRBJ2-7; 9 bases agree with TRBD2. The V gene's germline CDR1 is SQVTM and CDR2 ANQGSEA. The CDR3 consists of 13 residues. V shed 4 bases and J 4 bases; nucleotides not matched to a gene: 5.

The CDR3 DNA reads as TGTGCCAGCAGTCAGCGAGGGACAGGAGTCTATGGCTACACCTTC. Translating gives CASSQRGTGVYGYTF. J is TRBJ1-2 and V is TRBV12-3 or TRBV12-4; 8 bases agree with TRBD1. The CDR3 runs 15 residues. V was pared by 5 bases and J by 4 bases, with 9 bases of the junction left unmatched.

This clonotype turned up a few times. The chain joins TRBV28 to TRBJ2-7; D not certain. Germline lookup yields CDR1 MDHEN and CDR2 SYDVKM. Trimming cost V 7 bases and J 3 bases, with 4 bases left between them. CDR3 size: 10 residues. CDR3 in DNA: TGTGCCAGCAAGAACTACGAGCAGTACTTC. It encodes CASKNYEQYF.

The chain carries TRBV7-9 and TRBJ2-1; D not resolved. CDR3 length equals 12 residues. The germline gives CDR1 SEHNR, CDR2 FQNEAQ (reference sequence). V gave up 5 bases and J gave up 10 bases, with 12 bases separating them. In DNA form, the CDR3 reads TGTGCCAGCAGCCTCGCCTCCGGCGAGCAGTTCTTC. It is translated as CASSLASGEQFF.

This clonotype has only a few counts. The genes are TRBV29-1 and TRBJ2-7, with D uncertain. This CDR3 comprises 12 residues. The germline V gene encodes CDR1 SQVTM and CDR2 ANQGSEA. V shed 4 bases and J shed 3 bases, with 10 bases lying between them. CDR3 bases: TGCAGCGTTGGGTCAGCGAACTACGAGCAGTACTTC. Translating gives CSVGSANYEQYF.

A few counts support this clonotype. The gene calls are TRBV7-9 and TRBJ2-7; D gene ambiguous. The CDR3 length is 14 residues. Trimming stripped 1 base from V and 4 bases from J, with 11 bases between. Per germline, CDR1 SEHNR and CDR2 FQNEAQ (reference sequence). The CDR3 sequence: CASSLVSTPYEQYF. The CDR3 DNA follows: TGTGCCAGCAGCTTAGTTTCAACACCGTACGAGCAGTACTTC.

This clonotype was counted only a few times. The chain uses TRBV12-3 or TRBV12-4 and TRBJ2-7; D gene ambiguous. This CDR3 comprises 11 residues. Trimming took off 2 bases at V and 10 bases at J, with 9 bases between the two ends. The CDR3: CASSLSEAQYF. The CDR3 DNA follows: TGTGCCAGCAGTTTATCAGAGGCCCAGTACTTC.

This clonotype was recorded at least ten times. The chain recombines TRBV20-1 with TRBJ2-5, with 8 bases identical to TRBD2. With 1 base clipped from V and 2 bases from J, the junction kept 3 bases outside the gene matches. From germline, CDR1 is DFQATT and CDR2 SNEGSKA (reference sequence). This CDR3 is 14 amino acids long. CDR3 residues: CSARGSSGQETQYF. In DNA, the CDR3 is TGCAGTGCTAGAGGGTCTAGCGGGCAAGAGACCCAGTACTTC.

This clonotype occurred once. The gene calls are TRBV5-5 and TRBJ2-3, with 9 bases that match TRBD1. CDR3 size: 15 residues. Germline-derived CDR1 and CDR2 are SGHKS and YYEKEE (reference sequence). J lost 4 bases, V lost 5 bases, and 8 bases had no gene match. CDR3 nucleotides: TGTGCCAGCAGATCAGACAGGGGGTGGGCAGATACGCAGTATTTT. Translating gives CASRSDRGWADTQYF.

The chain employs TRBV7-2 and TRBJ2-3; 9 nucleotides match TRBD2. The CDR3 runs to 14 residues. J lost 5 bases, V lost 3 bases, and 3 bases had no gene match. Germline V gene data show CDR1 as SGHTA and CDR2 as FQGNSA. The CDR3, as DNA: TGTGCCAGCAGCTTCCTAGCGGGAATAGATACGCAGTATTTT. It is translated as CASSFLAGIDTQYF.

The CDR3: CASRPGGPGANVLTF. CDR3 nucleotide sequence: TGTGCCAGCAGGCCGGGGGGACCTGGGGCCAACGTCCTGACTTTC. The chain combines TRBV2 with TRBJ2-6; 7 bases agree with TRBD2. This CDR3 is 15 amino acids long. Per the germline V gene, CDR1 is SNHLY and CDR2 is FYNNEI. With 6 bases clipped from V and 2 bases from J, the junction kept 4 bases outside the gene matches.

A few counts support this clonotype. CDR3 sequence: CATSTGTVNQPQHF. The CDR3 bases are TGTGCCACCAGTACCGGGACAGTCAATCAGCCCCAGCATTTT. The chain combines TRBV24-1 with TRBJ1-5, with 7 bases fitting TRBD1. This CDR3 is built from 14 residues. V lost 6 bases and J lost 3; bases outside the gene matches: 4. Germline V gene sequence: CDR1 KGHDR, CDR2 SFDVKD.

Here the CDR3 reads CASSPLIEQYF. CDR3 nucleotides: TGTGCCAGCAGCCCGCTAATCGAGCAGTACTTC. J is TRBJ2-5 and V is TRBV7-9; D unresolved. Judging by the DNA end, TRBJ2-7 fits better; the J call may be wrong. CDR1 is SEHNR, CDR2 FQNEAQ, per germline (reference sequence). The CDR3 covers 11 residues.

The chain has TRBV12-3 or TRBV12-4 and TRBJ2-3; perhaps TRBD1 as D (6 bases). The length of the CDR3 is 14 residues. V shed 2 bases and J shed 6 bases, with 12 bases lying between them. CDR3 in amino acids: CASSLLVRGDTQYF. The CDR3 bases are TGTGCCAGCAGTTTATTAGTGAGGGGGGATACGCAGTATTTT.

Worth noting for this clonotype: A much larger clone sits a single nucleotide away, making a read error possible. The chain links TRBV20-1 to TRBJ2-1, with 7 bases fitting TRBD1. The last part of the DNA fits TRBJ2-7 better; the J call may be wrong. Germline CDR1 DFQATT, CDR2 SNEGSKA (reference sequence). This CDR3 contains 13 residues. For the CDR3, the DNA is TGCAGTGCTAGAAATCTCAGGGGGAATGAGCAGTACTTC. Protein product: CSARNLRGNEQYF.